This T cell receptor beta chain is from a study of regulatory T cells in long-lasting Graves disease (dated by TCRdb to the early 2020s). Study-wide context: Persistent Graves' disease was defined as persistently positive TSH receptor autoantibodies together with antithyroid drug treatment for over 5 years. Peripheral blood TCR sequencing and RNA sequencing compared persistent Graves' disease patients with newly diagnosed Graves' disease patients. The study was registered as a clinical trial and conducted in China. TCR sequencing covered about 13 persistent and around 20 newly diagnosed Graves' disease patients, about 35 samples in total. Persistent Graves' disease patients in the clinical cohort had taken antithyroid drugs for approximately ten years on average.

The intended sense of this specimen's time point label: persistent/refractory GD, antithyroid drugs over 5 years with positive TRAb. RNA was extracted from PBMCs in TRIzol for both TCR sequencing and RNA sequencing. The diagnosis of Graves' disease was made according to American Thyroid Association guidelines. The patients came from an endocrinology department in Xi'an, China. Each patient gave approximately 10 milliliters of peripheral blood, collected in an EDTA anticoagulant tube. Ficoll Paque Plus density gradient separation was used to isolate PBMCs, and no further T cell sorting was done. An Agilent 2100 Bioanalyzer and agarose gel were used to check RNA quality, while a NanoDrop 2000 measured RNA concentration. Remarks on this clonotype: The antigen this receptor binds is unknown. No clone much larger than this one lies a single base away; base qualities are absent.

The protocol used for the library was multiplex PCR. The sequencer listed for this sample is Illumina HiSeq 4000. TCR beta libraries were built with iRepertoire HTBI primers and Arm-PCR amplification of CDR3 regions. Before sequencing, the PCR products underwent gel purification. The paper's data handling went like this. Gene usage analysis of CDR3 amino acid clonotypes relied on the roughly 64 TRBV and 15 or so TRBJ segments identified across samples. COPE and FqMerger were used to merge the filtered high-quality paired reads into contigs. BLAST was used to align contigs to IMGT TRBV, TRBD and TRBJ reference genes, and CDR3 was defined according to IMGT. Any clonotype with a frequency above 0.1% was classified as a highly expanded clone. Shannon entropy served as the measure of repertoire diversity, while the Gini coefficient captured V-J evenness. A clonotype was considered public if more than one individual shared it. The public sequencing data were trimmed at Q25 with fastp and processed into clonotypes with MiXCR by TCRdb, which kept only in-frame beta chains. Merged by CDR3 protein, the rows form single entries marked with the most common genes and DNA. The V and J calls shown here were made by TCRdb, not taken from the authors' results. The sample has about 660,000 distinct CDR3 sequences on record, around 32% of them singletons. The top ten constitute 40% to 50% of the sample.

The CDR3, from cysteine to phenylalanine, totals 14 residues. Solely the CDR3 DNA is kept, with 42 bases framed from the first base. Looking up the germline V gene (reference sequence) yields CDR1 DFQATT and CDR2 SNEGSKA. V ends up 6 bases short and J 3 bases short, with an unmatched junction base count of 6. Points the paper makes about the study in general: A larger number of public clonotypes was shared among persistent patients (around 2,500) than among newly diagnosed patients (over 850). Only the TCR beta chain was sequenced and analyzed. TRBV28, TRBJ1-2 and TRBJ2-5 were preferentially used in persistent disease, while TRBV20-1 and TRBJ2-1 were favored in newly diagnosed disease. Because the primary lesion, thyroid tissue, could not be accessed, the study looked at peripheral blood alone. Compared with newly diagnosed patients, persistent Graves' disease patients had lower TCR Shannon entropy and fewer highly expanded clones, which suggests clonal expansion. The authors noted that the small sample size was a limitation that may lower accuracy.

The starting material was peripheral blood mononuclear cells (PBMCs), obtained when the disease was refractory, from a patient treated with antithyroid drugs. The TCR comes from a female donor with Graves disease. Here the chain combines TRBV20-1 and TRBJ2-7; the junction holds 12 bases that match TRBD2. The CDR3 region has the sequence CSAPGLAGIYEQYF. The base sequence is TGCAGTGCCCCGGGACTAGCGGGTATCTACGAGCAGTACTTC.